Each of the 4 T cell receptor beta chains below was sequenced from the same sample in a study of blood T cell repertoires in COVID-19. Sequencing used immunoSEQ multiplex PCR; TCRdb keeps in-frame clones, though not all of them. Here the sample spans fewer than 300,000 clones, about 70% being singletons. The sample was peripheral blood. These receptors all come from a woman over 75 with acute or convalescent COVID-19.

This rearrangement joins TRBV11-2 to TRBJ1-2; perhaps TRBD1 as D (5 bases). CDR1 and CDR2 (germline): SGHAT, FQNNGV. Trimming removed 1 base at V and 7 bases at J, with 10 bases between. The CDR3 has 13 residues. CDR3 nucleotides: TGTGCCAGCAGCTTAGGGGAGGGGTCTGGCTACACCTTC. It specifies CASSLGEGSGYTF.

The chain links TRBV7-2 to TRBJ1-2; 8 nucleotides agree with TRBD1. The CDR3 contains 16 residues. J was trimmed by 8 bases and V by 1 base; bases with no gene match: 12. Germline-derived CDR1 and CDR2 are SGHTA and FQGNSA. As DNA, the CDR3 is TGTGCCAGCAGCTTAGTCGGCAGGGGGCTGGGGATCGGCTACACCTTC. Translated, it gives CASSLVGRGLGIGYTF.

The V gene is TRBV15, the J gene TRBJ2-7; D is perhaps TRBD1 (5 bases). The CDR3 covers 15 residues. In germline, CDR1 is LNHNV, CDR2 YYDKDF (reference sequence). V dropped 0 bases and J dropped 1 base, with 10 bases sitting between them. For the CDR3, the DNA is TGTGCCACCAGCAGAGATTGGGGCACATCCTACGAGCAGTACTTC. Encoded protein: CATSRDWGTSYEQYF.

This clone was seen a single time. CDR3 DNA sequence: TGTGCCAGCTCACCGCAGCAGGGTGAGTACGAGCAGTACTTC. Its protein is CASSPQQGEYEQYF. This chain links TRBV18 with TRBJ2-7; possible D gene TRBD1, 5 bases. Trimming took 3 bases from V and 4 from J, leaving 13 bases between them. Germline V gene lookup returns CDR1 KGHSH and CDR2 LQKENI. The CDR3 is 14 amino acids.